This T cell receptor (beta chain) emerged from a study of T-cell reconstitution after alpha-beta-depleted transplantation in children. The germline V and J ends were trimmed by 6 bases and 5 bases, with 20 bases remaining between them. Germline V gene lookup returns CDR1 ENHRY and CDR2 SYGVKD. CDR3 length: 15 amino acids. Researchers prepared the TCRbeta library using unique molecular identifiers, the study reports. TCRdb used MiXCR to reprocess the PCR reads, holding one entry per CDR3 protein. The table shows fewer than 550,000 distinct CDR3 sequences, with 9.5% to 13% occurring only once. This clonotype was seen more than once but under ten times.

This clonotype was sampled from a human donor who donated a stem cell graft to a child with acute myeloid leukemia. The chain links TRBV10-3 to TRBJ2-7, with D perhaps matching TRBD1 (6 bases). The specimen was PBMCs from the stem cell graft donor, collected from the stem cell graft. This chain's CDR3 is CAIRAGTTPGDEQYF. In nucleotides, the CDR3 is TGTGCCATCAGAGCTGGGACAACCCCGGGCGACGAGCAGTACTTC.